The source of this T cell receptor (beta chain) is a study of control samples from healthy donors and cancer patients. This CDR3 region has 13 residues. The method was immunoSEQ multiplex PCR; TCRdb's version includes in-frame clones alone and lacks a portion of them. The sample includes under 150,000 clones, around nine tenths of them seen just once. Sequenced material: blood. The clonotype comes from a man aged 40-49 years in good health. The chain has TRBV12-1 and TRBJ2-7; TRBD1 is the table's D call, not checked against the DNA. TRBV12-1 is a recognized pseudogene. CDR3 in amino acids: CATAPGQRYEQYF. The CDR3 DNA reads TGTGCCACCGCCCCGGGACAGCGATACGAGCAGTACTTC.